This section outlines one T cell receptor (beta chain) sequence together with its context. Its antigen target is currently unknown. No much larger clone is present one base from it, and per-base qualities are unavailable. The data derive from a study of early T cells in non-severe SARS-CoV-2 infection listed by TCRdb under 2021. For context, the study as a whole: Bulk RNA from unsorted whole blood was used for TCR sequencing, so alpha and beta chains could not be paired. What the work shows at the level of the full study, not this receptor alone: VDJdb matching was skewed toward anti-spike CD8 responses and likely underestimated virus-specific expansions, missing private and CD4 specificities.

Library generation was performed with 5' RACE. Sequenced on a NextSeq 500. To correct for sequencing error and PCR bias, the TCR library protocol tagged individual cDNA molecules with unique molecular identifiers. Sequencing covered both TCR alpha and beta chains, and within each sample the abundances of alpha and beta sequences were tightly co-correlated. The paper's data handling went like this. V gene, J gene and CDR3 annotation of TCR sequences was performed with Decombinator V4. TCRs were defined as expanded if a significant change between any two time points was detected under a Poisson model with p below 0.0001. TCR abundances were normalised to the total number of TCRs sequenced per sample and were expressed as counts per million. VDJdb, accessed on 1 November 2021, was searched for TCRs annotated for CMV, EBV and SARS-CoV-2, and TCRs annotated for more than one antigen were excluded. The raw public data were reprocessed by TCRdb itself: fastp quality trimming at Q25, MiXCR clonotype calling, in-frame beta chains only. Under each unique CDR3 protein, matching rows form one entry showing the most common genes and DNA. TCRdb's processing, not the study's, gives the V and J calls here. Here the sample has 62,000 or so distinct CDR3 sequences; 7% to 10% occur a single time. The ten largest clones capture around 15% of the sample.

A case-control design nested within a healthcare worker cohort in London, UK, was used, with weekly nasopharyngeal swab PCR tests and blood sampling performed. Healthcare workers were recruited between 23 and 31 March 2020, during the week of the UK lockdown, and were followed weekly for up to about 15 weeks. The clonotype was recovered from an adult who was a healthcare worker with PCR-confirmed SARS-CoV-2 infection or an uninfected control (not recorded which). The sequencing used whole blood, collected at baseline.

The CDR3 is CASSQREGELNEQYF. Read as DNA, the sequence is TGTGCCAGCAGCCAGCGGGAGGGTGAACTGAACGAGCAGTACTTC. The chain is assembled from TRBV3-1 and TRBJ2-7; 9 junctional bases match TRBD2. From the cysteine up to the phenylalanine, the CDR3 has a length of 15 residues. Only the CDR3 part of the read is kept: 45 bases, read in frame from the first base. Relative to germline, V is missing 3 bases and J is missing 5 bases, with 8 bases of the junction outside any gene match. The germline V gene (reference sequence) supplies CDR1 LGHDT and CDR2 YNNKEL.